This passage covers 16 T cell receptor beta chains from one sample sequenced in a study of CD8+ T cells in alopecia areata. Treatment denoted: oral pan-JAK inhibitor, 5-10 mg twice daily. Sequencing used cDNA as its template, made by extracting RNA and reverse transcribing it. Clones were sequenced by immunoSEQ multiplex PCR, and TCRdb holds only the in-frame ones, with some missing. The sample carries about 180,000 clones, roughly 50% recorded once. Source: CD8+ T cells sorted from blood, taken at week 24, from a patient treated with tofacitinib. The receptors derive from a human donor with alopecia areata.

This clone has more than one count but fewer than ten. This chain joins TRBV19 and TRBJ1-2; D call uncertain. V lost 3 bases, J lost 8 bases, and 16 bases lay in between. CDR3 length equals 14 residues. Germline V CDR1 and CDR2: LNHDA, SQIVND (reference sequence). For the CDR3, the DNA is TGTGCCAGTAGTATTCCCGGAGACACCGTAGGCTACACCTTC. It encodes CASSIPGDTVGYTF.

CDR3 loop: CASSPGESPLHF. In nucleotides, the CDR3 is TGTGCCAGCAGCCCCGGTGAGTCACCCCTCCACTTT. This chain uses TRBV5-6 with TRBJ1-6, with unresolved D. The germline V gene has CDR1 SGHDT and CDR2 YYEEEE. Trimming stripped 4 bases from V and 10 bases from J, with 9 bases between. This CDR3 has 12 amino acids. Together with reference TRBV5-6 and TRBJ1-6, the CDR3 gives the full variable domain: DAGVTQSPTHLIKTRGQQVTLRCSPKSGHDTVSWYQQALGQGPQFIFQYYEEEERQRGNFPDRFSGHQFPNYSSELNVNALLLGDSALYLCASSPGESPLHFGNGTRLTVT.

For this clone: The same CDR3 is also encoded by other DNA sequences in this sample. The rearrangement uses TRBV29-1 and TRBJ1-1; D is undetermined. V was cut by 5 bases and J by 4 bases, with 8 bases left in between. Germline V gene lookup returns CDR1 SQVTM and CDR2 ANQGSEA. The CDR3 runs to 11 residues. In DNA, the CDR3 is TGCAGCGTTCTGCGTGGCACTGAAGCTTTCTTT. It translates to CSVLRGTEAFF.

This clone was detected a few times. The chain uses TRBV29-1 and TRBJ2-7, with 7 bases identical to TRBD1. V lost 2 bases and J lost 5; bases outside the gene matches: 12. Germline V gene lookup returns CDR1 SQVTM and CDR2 ANQGSEA. The CDR3 is 15 residues long. In DNA form, the CDR3 reads TGCAGCGTTGAATGGCCGACAGGGAAGGACGACGAGCAGTACTTC. It is translated as CSVEWPTGKDDEQYF.

The CDR3 DNA reads TGCAGCGTTGAAGGAGGGGGACTAGCGGGGAACTCCTACGAGCAGTACTTC. This translates into CSVEGGGLAGNSYEQYF. This sequence joins TRBV29-1 and TRBJ2-7; TRBD2 agrees at 13 bases. The V segment lost 1 base and the J segment 0 bases; nucleotides outside the gene matches: 6. This CDR3 is 17 amino acids long. Germline CDR1 is SQVTM and CDR2 is ANQGSEA.

This chain connects TRBV30 to TRBJ1-6, with 7 bases identical to TRBD1. The length of the CDR3 is 14 residues. The germline CDR1 and CDR2 sequences are GTSNPN and SVGIG (reference sequence). V shed 2 bases, J shed 14 bases, and the junction held 12 bases outside the gene matches. The CDR3 is CAWSTRQGLWTLHF. The CDR3 nucleotides are TGTGCCTGGAGTACCCGACAGGGCCTTTGGACCCTCCACTTT.

About this clone: At the DNA level, this CDR3 is encoded by other sequences in the same sample as well. The chain is built from TRBV7-2 and TRBJ2-3; D is unresolved. The CDR3 loop spans 12 amino acids. In germline, CDR1 is SGHTA, CDR2 FQGNSA. V lost 6 bases, J lost 2 bases, and 6 bases lay in between. The CDR3 region is CASSTLTDTQYF. DNA for the CDR3: TGTGCCAGCAGTACCCTCACAGATACGCAGTATTTT.

The CDR3 loop is CASSPLAGGPADTQYF. The CDR3 nucleotides read TGTGCCAGCAGCCCGCTAGCGGGGGGGCCCGCAGATACGCAGTATTTT. J is TRBJ2-3 and V is TRBV7-9, with 12 positions matching TRBD2. CDR1 SEHNR and CDR2 FQNEAQ come from the germline V gene (reference sequence). This CDR3 has 16 residues. The trim removed 5 bases at V and 4 bases at J, leaving 7 bases unmatched. Full variable domain (outside the CDR3, taken from reference TRBV7-9 and TRBJ2-3): DTGVSQNPRHKITKRGQNVTFRCDPISEHNRLYWYRQTLGQGPEFLTYFQNEAQLEKSRLLSDRFSAERPKGSFSTLEIQRTEQGDSAMYLCASSPLAGGPADTQYFGPGTRLTVL.

This clone has more than one count but fewer than ten. The chain is built from TRBV4-1 and TRBJ2-7, with unresolved D. Trimming left V 1 base short and J 2 bases short, with 12 bases between. The V gene's germline CDR1 is MGHRA and CDR2 YSYEKL. CDR3 size: 15 residues. The CDR3 sequence is CASSQGVTETYEQYF. In nucleotides, the CDR3 is TGCGCCAGCAGCCAAGGGGTCACAGAAACCTACGAGCAGTACTTC.

This clone was seen more than once but under ten times. V usage is TRBV28 and J usage is TRBJ2-2; no firm D call. Trimming pared 2 bases from V and 2 bases from J, leaving 9 bases between. This CDR3 comprises 15 residues. Germline V gene data show CDR1 as MDHEN and CDR2 as SYDVKM. The CDR3 here is CASSLGLINTGELFF. CDR3 sequence (DNA): TGTGCCAGCAGTTTAGGGTTAATAAACACCGGGGAGCTGTTTTTT.

As DNA, the CDR3 is TGCGCCAGCAGCCAAGACCTCTCTCGCGTGGGGGAGACCCAGTACTTC. The encoded protein is CASSQDLSRVGETQYF. The chain uses TRBV4-3 and TRBJ2-5; no definite D call. CDR1 and CDR2 from the germline V gene are LGHNA and YSLEER. The V gene lost 0 bases and the J gene lost 5 bases, with 16 bases spanning the gap. The CDR3 is made up of 16 amino acids.

The rearrangement links TRBV27 to TRBJ2-7; TRBD1 matches at 8 bases. The germline V gene encodes CDR1 MNHEY and CDR2 SMNVEV (reference sequence). This CDR3 comprises 12 residues. Trimming took 11 bases from V and 0 from J; bases not matched to a gene: 3. The CDR3 DNA reads TGTGCCGTTGGGACAGGCTCCTACGAGCAGTACTTC. It is translated as CAVGTGSYEQYF.

The chain couples TRBV27 to TRBJ2-3, with D maybe TRBD1 (5 bases). The V gene lost 5 bases and the J gene lost 2 bases, with 14 bases spanning the gap. CDR1 and CDR2 (germline): MNHEY, SMNVEV (reference sequence). The CDR3 loop spans 15 amino acids. The CDR3: CASSLLGPSTDTQYF. CDR3 bases: TGTGCCAGCAGTCTCCTGGGGCCTTCCACAGATACGCAGTATTTT.

The J gene is TRBJ2-7, the V gene TRBV29-1, with D unclear. Deletions cut 4 bases from V and 2 bases from J, with 9 bases between. The CDR3 is 12 residues long. In germline, CDR1 is SQVTM, CDR2 ANQGSEA. The DNA for the CDR3 is TGCAGCGTTGCCCTAGATACCTACGAGCAGTACTTC. The encoded protein is CSVALDTYEQYF.

This clone came up a few times. This chain uses TRBV28 with TRBJ2-1, with D perhaps matching TRBD1 (6 bases). Germline values: CDR1 MDHEN, CDR2 SYDVKM. Trimming cost V 6 bases and J 5 bases, with 11 bases left between them. The CDR3 runs to 13 residues. CDR3 nucleotide sequence: TGTGCCAGCAGCTTGGACAGAGACAATGAGCAGTTCTTC. Residues: CASSLDRDNEQFF.

As regards this clone: Relative to the germline gene, one junction end is altered; a read error may explain this. V and J are TRBV29-1 and TRBJ2-2; 8 bases are shared with TRBD1. CDR1 SQVTM and CDR2 ANQGSEA come from the germline V gene. This CDR3 has 13 residues. The CDR3 nucleotides read TGCGGCGTGGGGACAGGTGACACCGGGGAGCTGTTTTTT. It specifies CGVGTGDTGELFF.